The sequence of this TCR beta chain was determined in a study of graft-versus-host responses after intestinal transplantation. Across the whole study: Each of the recipients got a multivisceral, liver-intestinal, or isolated intestinal transplant. Every recipient underwent anti-thymocyte globulin induction, then tacrolimus and steroids for two to four years.

Study-wide findings and caveats: Researchers found GvH clones in recipient marrow, and some showed up first in ileum or blood.

Clones were read by immunoSEQ multiplex PCR, and TCRdb kept only the in-frame ones, dropping some. Here the sample spans under 5,500 clones, about 80% being singletons. Intraepithelial lymphocytes and lamina propria lymphocytes were released through processing of graft tissue. Comments on this clone: Its antigen is undetermined. The junction and the germline gene differ at one end; a read error may be behind it. Different DNA sequences within this sample yield the same CDR3.

CDR3 length equals 15 residues. Germline CDR1 reads PRHDT; CDR2 reads FYEKMQ (reference sequence). This chain joins TRBV13 and TRBJ1-2; 8 bases are a match to TRBD1. The clonotype comes from a human patient who received an intestinal transplant, so some T cells may come from the graft donor. The source was ileum tissue, collected 9 days after transplant. The CDR3 DNA is TGCGCCAGCAGCTTAGGCCAGCAGGGGGCTTATGGCTACACCTTC. This codes for CASSLGQQGAYGYTF. The complete variable domain, with remaining parts taken from reference TRBV13 and TRBJ1-2, reads AAGVIQSPRHLIKEKRETATLKCYPIPRHDTVYWYQQGPGQDPQFLISFYEKMQSDKGSIPDRFSAQQFSDYHSELNMSSLELGDSALYFCASSLGQQGAYGYTFGSGTRLTVV.